Listed below are T cell receptor beta chains from one sample, sequenced in a study of blood T cells in healthy people across ages. TCRdb fed the 5' RACE reads into MiXCR, producing one record per CDR3 protein. The sample lists 650,000 to 950,000 distinct CDR3 sequences; 40% to 50% were seen once. The sequenced material came from blood. These receptors originate from a man aged 60 to 75 in good health. The CDR3 runs from the conserved cysteine through the conserved F or W. The order of the fields is D gene, J gene, V gene, clone size, CDR3 protein, CDR3 DNA. The D gene is left open where the match is weak. The size of a clone is reported for some rows only, either as once, few or many, or as a class for expanded clones.

NA | TRBJ2-5 | TRBV20-1 | NA | CSARDHGKETQYF | TGCAGTGCTAGAGATCATGGTAAAGAGACCCAGTACTTC
NA | TRBJ1-1 | TRBV13 | NA | CASNQQGLNTEAFF | TGTGCCAGCAACCAACAGGGCCTGAACACTGAAGCTTTCTTT
TRBD1 | TRBJ2-7 | TRBV6-1 | few | CASSEWTGPPYEQYF | TGTGCCAGCAGTGAATGGACAGGGCCACCCTACGAGCAGTACTTC
NA | TRBJ1-5 | TRBV18 | NA | CASSFGGDQPQHF | TGTGCCAGCTCATTCGGTGGAGATCAGCCCCAGCATTTT
TRBD2 | TRBJ2-5 | TRBV18 | NA | CASSPLTSGVETQYF | TGTGCCAGCTCACCACTGACTAGCGGGGTGGAGACCCAGTACTTC
TRBD2 | TRBJ2-1 | TRBV28 | few | CASSLTSSGIYNEQFF | TGTGCCAGCAGTTTGACATCTAGCGGGATCTACAATGAGCAGTTCTTC
TRBD2 | TRBJ2-1 | TRBV2 | NA | CASRGTSGDYNEQFF | TGTGCCAGCAGAGGGACTAGCGGGGACTACAATGAGCAGTTCTTC
NA | TRBJ2-7 | TRBV6-1 | NA | CASSPATGKIRSYEQYF | TGTGCCAGCAGCCCCGCAACAGGGAAGATACGGTCCTACGAGCAGTACTTC
TRBD1 | TRBJ2-3 | TRBV20-1 | few | CSARPRAGGQDTQYF | TGCAGTGCTAGACCTAGGGCAGGGGGTCAAGATACGCAGTATTTT
NA | TRBJ1-4 | TRBV9 | NA | CASSSVQGTPNEKLFF | TGTGCCAGCAGCTCAGTACAGGGTACCCCTAATGAAAAACTGTTTTTT
NA | TRBJ1-5 | TRBV20-1 | NA | CSAMASSNQPQHF | TGCAGTGCAATGGCGAGTAGCAATCAGCCCCAGCATTTT
TRBD2 | TRBJ2-5 | TRBV2 | NA | CASSSTRRASGGTKETQYF | TGTGCCAGCAGTTCCACCCGCCGGGCTAGCGGGGGGACAAAAGAGACCCAGTACTTC
TRBD1 | TRBJ2-3 | TRBV20-1 | few | CSAPRDRLPDTQYF | TGCAGTGCTCCCCGGGACAGGCTCCCTGATACGCAGTATTTT
NA | TRBJ2-5 | TRBV7-2 | NA | CASRVNNEQYF | TGTGCCAGCCGGGTAAACAATGAGCAGTACTTC
TRBD2 | TRBJ2-7 | TRBV6-5 | NA | CASSYGRTSGGPRTYEQYF | TGTGCCAGCAGTTACGGTAGGACTAGCGGGGGCCCCAGGACCTACGAGCAGTACTTC
TRBD2 | TRBJ2-3 | TRBV9 | NA | CASSVAQVAGGETDTQYF | TGTGCCAGCAGCGTAGCCCAAGTGGCGGGGGGGGAAACAGATACGCAGTATTTT
NA | TRBJ2-3 | TRBV21-1 | NA | CASSRGTSCTDTQYF | TGTGCCAGCAGCCGGGGGACATCCTGCACAGATACGCAGTATTTT
NA | TRBJ2-3 | TRBV7-2 | NA | CASSPPAGDRYTDTQYF | TGTGCCAGCAGCCCACCGGCGGGGGACAGGTACACAGATACGCAGTATTTT
NA | TRBJ2-5 | TRBV5-1 | NA | CASSSGTRRETQYF | TGCGCCAGCAGCTCCGGAACCCGGAGGGAGACCCAGTACTTC
NA | TRBJ1-1 | TRBV2 | NA | CASAAGNTEAFF | TGTGCCAGCGCAGCAGGGAACACTGAAGCTTTCTTT
NA | TRBJ2-7 | TRBV20-1 | NA | CSARGQGGPNEQYF | TGCAGTGCTAGAGGCCAGGGAGGTCCCAATGAGCAGTACTTC
NA | TRBJ2-6 | TRBV4-2 | NA | CVSSQDSGTGANVLTF | TGTGTCAGCAGCCAAGATTCGGGAACTGGGGCCAACGTCCTGACTTTC
NA | TRBJ2-2 | TRBV20-1 | NA | CSMRGTGTGELFF | TGCAGCATGCGGGGGACAGGAACCGGGGAGCTGTTTTTT
TRBD2 | TRBJ2-1 | TRBV20-1 | few | CSAPPLFGGGPNEQFF | TGCAGTGCCCCCCCATTATTTGGGGGGGGACCCAATGAGCAGTTCTTC
NA | TRBJ1-2 | TRBV9 | NA | CASSAHPLDYGYTF | TGTGCCAGCAGCGCCCACCCGCTTGATTATGGCTACACCTTC
NA | TRBJ1-2 | TRBV7-6 | NA | CASSDGINYGYTF | TGTGCCAGCAGCGACGGGATAAACTATGGCTACACCTTC
TRBD1 | TRBJ2-1 | TRBV25-1 | NA | CASSMSAGGEPEQFF | TGTGCCAGCAGCATGTCGGCAGGGGGCGAGCCTGAGCAGTTCTTC
NA | TRBJ2-7 | TRBV5-1 | NA | CASGQDTPYEQYF | TGCGCCAGCGGGCAGGACACCCCCTACGAGCAGTACTTC
NA | TRBJ1-1 | TRBV6-2/TRBV6-3 | few | CASNDQGIHTEAFF | TGTGCCAGCAACGATCAGGGAATCCACACTGAAGCTTTCTTT
NA | TRBJ2-7 | TRBV6-2/TRBV6-3 | few | CASTPKGTAPYEQYF | TGTGCCAGCACCCCCAAAGGGACGGCACCCTACGAGCAGTACTTC
NA | TRBJ2-7 | TRBV20-1 | few | CSASGANQYPSYEQYF | TGCAGTGCTAGCGGGGCAAATCAGTATCCCTCCTACGAGCAGTACTTC
NA | TRBJ2-1 | TRBV11-2 | NA | CASSPIGLVFGGTYNEQFF | TGTGCCAGCAGCCCCATAGGGCTAGTATTTGGAGGCACCTACAATGAGCAGTTCTTC
NA | TRBJ2-5 | TRBV3-1 | NA | CASSQDVSSATIQETQYF | TGTGCCAGCAGCCAAGATGTATCGTCTGCGACGATCCAAGAGACCCAGTACTTC
NA | TRBJ1-4 | TRBV20-1 | NA | CSAKMRAASEKLFF | TGCAGTGCAAAGATGCGGGCGGCGAGTGAAAAACTGTTTTTT
NA | TRBJ2-5 | TRBV12-3/TRBV12-4 | NA | CASRSQVETQYF | TGTGCCAGCAGGAGTCAAGTGGAGACCCAGTACTTC
TRBD1 | TRBJ2-3 | TRBV15 | NA | CATSRDPRDRTPQWEYF | TGTGCCACCAGCAGGGATCCACGGGACAGGACCCCTCAATGGGAGTATTTT
NA | TRBJ2-7 | TRBV7-9 | NA | CASSLALQGGTYEQYF | TGTGCCAGCAGCTTAGCTTTGCAGGGCGGAACCTACGAGCAGTACTTC
TRBD1 | TRBJ2-6 | TRBV5-5 | NA | CASGQGVFSGANVLTF | TGTGCCAGCGGACAGGGTGTTTTTTCTGGGGCCAACGTCCTGACTTTC
NA | TRBJ2-1 | TRBV7-2 | few | CASSFLPNEQFF | TGTGCCAGCAGCTTCCTACCCAATGAGCAGTTCTTC
NA | TRBJ2-6 | TRBV9 | NA | CASSVGWGANVLTF | TGTGCCAGCAGCGTCGGATGGGGGGCCAACGTCCTGACTTTC
TRBD1 | TRBJ2-7 | TRBV5-6 | few | CASSYRSGGAYF | TGTGCCAGCAGCTATCGCTCAGGGGGCGCGTACTTC
NA | TRBJ2-7 | TRBV12-3/TRBV12-4 | NA | CASSVDAYSYEQYF | TGTGCCAGCAGTGTGGACGCTTACTCCTACGAGCAGTACTTC
NA | TRBJ1-4 | TRBV20-1 | NA | CSAFEREKLFF | TGCAGTGCGTTTGAACGAGAAAAACTGTTTTTT
NA | TRBJ2-7 | TRBV20-1 | NA | CSAGHLLSYEQYF | TGCAGTGCTGGACACCTCTTGTCCTACGAGCAGTACTTC
TRBD2 | TRBJ2-7 | TRBV3-1 | NA | CASSRRRRDYRKSHEQYF | TGTGCCAGCAGCAGAAGGAGAAGGGACTACCGGAAGTCCCACGAGCAGTACTTT
NA | TRBJ2-5 | TRBV3-1 | few | CASSQGSGGPAQTQYF | TGTGCCAGCAGCCAAGGGAGCGGTGGACCCGCTCAGACCCAGTACTTC
TRBD1 | TRBJ2-1 | TRBV29-1 | NA | CSVATGTGSSEQFF | TGCAGCGTTGCCACCGGGACAGGGTCGAGTGAGCAGTTCTTC
NA | TRBJ2-7 | TRBV5-1 | NA | CASSLADGGHEQYF | TGCGCCAGCAGCTTGGCCGACGGGGGCCACGAGCAGTACTTC
TRBD2 | TRBJ2-5 | TRBV7-3 | few | CASSAGLAGEETQYF | TGTGCCAGCAGCGCCGGCCTAGCGGGGGAGGAGACCCAGTACTTC
TRBD1 | TRBJ2-7 | TRBV18 | NA | CASSPWTGYEQYF | TGTGCCAGCTCACCATGGACAGGCTACGAGCAGTACTTC
NA | TRBJ2-7 | TRBV7-3 | NA | CASSLVRGPNNEQYF | TGTGCCAGCAGCTTAGTTCGGGGGCCGAACAATGAGCAGTACTTC
TRBD2 | TRBJ2-5 | TRBV6-2/TRBV6-3 | NA | CASSYFGGTGETQYF | TGTGCCAGCAGTTACTTCGGGGGGACGGGAGAGACCCAGTACTTC
NA | TRBJ2-3 | TRBV7-2 | NA | CASSFNSDTQYF | TGTGCCAGCAGTTTTAACTCAGATACGCAGTATTTT
TRBD1 | TRBJ2-4 | TRBV9 | once | CASSTQPDRGWENIQYF | TGTGCCAGCAGCACCCAGCCAGACAGGGGATGGGAAAACATTCAGTACTTC
TRBD1 | TRBJ2-1 | TRBV20-1 | NA | CSLGQGIHNEQFF | TGCAGTTTGGGACAGGGGATTCACAATGAGCAGTTCTTC
NA | TRBJ1-6 | TRBV6-2/TRBV6-3 | NA | CAGSRLGTINSPLHF | TGTGCCGGCAGCCGCCTGGGGACAATAAATTCACCCCTCCACTTT
NA | TRBJ2-7 | TRBV12-3/TRBV12-4 | many | CASSPTSYEQYF | TGTGCCAGCAGTCCGACCTCTTACGAGCAGTACTTC